Listed below are T cell receptor beta chains from one sample, sequenced in a study of T cell responses to AZD1222 COVID-19 vaccine. The assay was immunoSEQ multiplex PCR, and TCRdb's table has in-frame clones only and misses some. The table shows 120,000 or so clones, with around 89% occurring only once. The sequences come from peripheral blood, collected on day 0 of MenACWY control vaccination. The receptors were gathered from an adult in good health. The conserved cysteine and the conserved F or W are not part of the CDR3 here.

V gene,J gene,CDR3 protein
TRBV30,TRBJ1-3,AWSTRRNGNTIY
TRBV9,TRBJ1-1,ASEGAVNTEAF
TRBV30,TRBJ1-3,AWSVTIPGNTIY
TRBV6-5,TRBJ2-7,ASSSASSGRNYEQY
TRBV9,TRBJ2-5,ASSVAGARGETQY
TRBV12-3/TRBV12-4,TRBJ1-2,ASSSQDNYGYT
TRBV11-2,TRBJ1-1,ASSGSTSTEAF
TRBV5-5,TRBJ2-7,ASSLWDRGFEQY
TRBV9,TRBJ2-7,ASSPGGGYEQY
TRBV4-3,TRBJ1-2,ASSPDRTGPYYGYT
TRBV3-1/TRBV3-2,TRBJ2-2,ASSLRLAGGLTGELF
TRBV5-1,TRBJ1-2,ASSSVTGSGYT
TRBV9,TRBJ2-3,ASSEKGTSTDTQY
TRBV6-2/TRBV6-3,TRBJ2-1,ASSSPQGGYNEQF
TRBV5-1,TRBJ1-1,ASSSKGLDTEAF
TRBV24-1,TRBJ1-2,ATSEGGAAREGYT
TRBV7-2,TRBJ1-6,ASSARGSYNSPLH
TRBV10-3,TRBJ2-7,AISESMDSSYEQY
TRBV18,TRBJ1-2,ASTWDSEDYGYT
TRBV11-3,TRBJ2-1,ASSLEGYNEQF
TRBV24-1,TRBJ1-1,ATANRWDEAF
TRBV11-3,TRBJ2-3,ASSRQGEDTQY
TRBV7-9,TRBJ1-6,ASSKTGHDNSPLH
TRBV19,TRBJ1-2,ASSIRTGSYGYT
TRBV18,TRBJ2-3,ASSPFSGSTDTQY
TRBV7-9,TRBJ2-5,ASSLATLAGIQETQY
TRBV2,TRBJ1-6,ASSQNPPGYSPLH
TRBV5-1,TRBJ2-3,ASSLLAGGPDTQY
TRBV4-2,TRBJ2-1,ASSQEAGASNEQF
TRBV9,TRBJ2-6,ASSPKGQGGSGANVLT
TRBV29-1,TRBJ1-2,SDEGTLNGGYT
TRBV21-1,TRBJ2-3,ASSKDADTQY
TRBV19,TRBJ2-6,ASSIVPGGANVLT
TRBV3-1/TRBV3-2,TRBJ2-6,ASSPVGGSGANVLT
TRBV6-5,TRBJ2-7,APPGQPDEQY
TRBV9,TRBJ1-1,ASSSQTGNTEAF
TRBV7-9,TRBJ2-1,ASSPQGYNEQF
TRBV7-2,TRBJ2-3,ASSSSTDTQY
TRBV12-5,TRBJ1-5,ASGLLGAGQPQH
TRBV29-1,TRBJ1-1,SVDGTGSRAF
TRBV11-3,TRBJ2-7,ASSLAYGGLSYEQY
TRBV5-1,TRBJ1-6,ASSLGRFDEGLH
TRBV4-1,TRBJ1-2,ASSQVGTGGGYGYT
TRBV9,TRBJ2-7,ASSVAPSSYEQY
TRBV30,TRBJ2-5,AWRRGPQETQY
TRBV30,TRBJ2-6,AWNTGSGANVLT
TRBV11-2,TRBJ1-2,ASSLAKMGYGYT
TRBV30,TRBJ1-6,AWSVGGSPLH
TRBV6-1,TRBJ2-2,ASSERTGRDTGELF
TRBV6-5,TRBJ1-6,ASNQGQGYNSPLH
TRBV24-1,TRBJ1-2,ATSDWTVLYGYT
TRBV11-3,TRBJ2-3,ASSSQQGPGTDTQY
TRBV18,TRBJ2-1,ASSPGILQRERRYNEQF
TRBV5-1,TRBJ1-1,ASSKPQGLNTEAF
TRBV19,TRBJ1-1,ASRDRVRWTEAF